Presented here are 2 T cell receptor beta chains from one specimen sequenced in a study of CXCR3-negative and CXCR3-positive naive CD8 T cells. The authors made the TRB cDNA libraries by 5' RACE using UMI labels. TCRdb re-analyzed the 5' RACE reads; it lists each CDR3 protein once, without DNA. The listing contains 70,000 to 100,000 distinct CDR3 sequences. The sequenced material came from naive CXCR3- CD8+ T cells from blood. Regarding subset: CD45RO-CCR7+CD27+CD95- naive CD8+ T cells lacking CXCR3 (TNR3-). The receptors were sampled from a human donor in good health. Some clones in this sample may be carry-over from other donors' samples.

The chain uses TRBV29-1 and TRBJ2-7; TCRdb's D call, TRBD1, is unchecked because there is no DNA. From germline, CDR1 is SQVTM and CDR2 ANQGSEA. The CDR3 consists of 15 residues. CDR3: CSVELFDRETYEQYF.

The gene calls are TRBV20-1 and TRBJ2-1; TCRdb designates TRBD2, a call that cannot be tested without DNA. CDR3 length equals 17 residues. Germline CDR1 is DFQATT and CDR2 is SNEGSKA (reference sequence). The CDR3 reads CSALILGTSGGYNEQFF.